This T cell receptor (beta chain) was recorded in a study of cytomegalovirus exposure and HLA in healthy donors. Overall study findings and caveats: Certain indistinguishable V segments, among them TRBV6-2 and TRBV6-3, were excluded. For most TCR beta V segments, an earlier analysis put the productive rate at about 87% or about 30% of the time. Later, an analysis found that common viral pathogens appeared to be linked with several of the most significant clusters.

The study ran its PCR with 60 Vbeta and 13 Jbeta primers. Methods used by the authors: Unique TCR beta chains totaled 80 million to 100 million in a later count, with around 12 million of them shared. Method: immunoSEQ multiplex PCR; TCRdb's copy keeps in-frame clones and lacks some. That table furnishes V, J and clone size, whereas the DNA furnished D and trimming. The sample lists a few hundred thousand clones; around four fifths were seen once. The CDR3 has 13 amino acids. V was shortened by 2 bases and J by 5 bases, with 10 bases between the two germline ends. Germline CDR1 MNHEY, CDR2 SMNVEV (reference sequence). About this clone: The antigen is undetermined.

The chain employs TRBV27 and TRBJ2-7; D might be TRBD2 (5 bases). Sequenced input: PBMCs. The clonotype originates from a woman in her sixties or seventies in good health and CMV-seropositive. The CDR3 bases are TGTGCCAGCAGTTTAGTAGCGAACCACGAGCAGTACTTC. The encoded protein is CASSLVANHEQYF.